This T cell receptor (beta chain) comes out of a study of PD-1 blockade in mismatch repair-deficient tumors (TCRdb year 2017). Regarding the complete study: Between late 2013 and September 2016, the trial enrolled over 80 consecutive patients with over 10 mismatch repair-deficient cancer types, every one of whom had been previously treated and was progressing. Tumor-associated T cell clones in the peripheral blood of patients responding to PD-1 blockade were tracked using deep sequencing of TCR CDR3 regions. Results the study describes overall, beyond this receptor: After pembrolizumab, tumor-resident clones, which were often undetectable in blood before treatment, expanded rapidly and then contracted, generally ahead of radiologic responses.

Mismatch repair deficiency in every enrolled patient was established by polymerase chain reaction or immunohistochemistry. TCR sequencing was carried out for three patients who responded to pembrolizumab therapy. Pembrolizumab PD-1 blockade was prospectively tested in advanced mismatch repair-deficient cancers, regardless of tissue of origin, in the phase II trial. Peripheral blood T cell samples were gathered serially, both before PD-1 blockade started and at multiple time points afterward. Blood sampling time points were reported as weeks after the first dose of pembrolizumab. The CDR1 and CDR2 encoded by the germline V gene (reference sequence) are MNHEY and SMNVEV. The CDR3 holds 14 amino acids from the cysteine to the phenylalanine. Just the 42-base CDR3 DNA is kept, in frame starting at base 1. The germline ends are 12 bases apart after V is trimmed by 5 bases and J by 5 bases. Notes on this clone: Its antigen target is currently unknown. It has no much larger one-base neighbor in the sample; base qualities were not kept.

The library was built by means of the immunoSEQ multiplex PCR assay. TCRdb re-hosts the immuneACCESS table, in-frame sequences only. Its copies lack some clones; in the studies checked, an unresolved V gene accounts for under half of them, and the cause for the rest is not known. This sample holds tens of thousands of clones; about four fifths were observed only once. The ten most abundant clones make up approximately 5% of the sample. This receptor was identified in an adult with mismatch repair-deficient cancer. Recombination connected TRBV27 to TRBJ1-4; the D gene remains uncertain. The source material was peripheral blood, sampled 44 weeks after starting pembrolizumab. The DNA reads TGTGCCAGCAGTGAGAGGCCTCGGAATGAAAAACTGTTTTTT. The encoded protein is CASSERPRNEKLFF. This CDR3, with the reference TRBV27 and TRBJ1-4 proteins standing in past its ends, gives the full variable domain EAQVTQNPRYLITVTGKKLTVTCSQNMNHEYMSWYRQDPGLGLRQIYYSMNVEVTDKGDVPEGYKVSRKEKRNFPLILESPSPNQTSLYFCASSERPRNEKLFFGSGTQLSVL.